Here is one TCR beta chain with its context. The ends lost 5 bases at V and 5 bases at J; junction bases unmatched: 10. The germline CDR1 and CDR2 sequences are SGHVS and FQNEAQ. The CDR3 consists of 15 residues. Ages ranged from about 18 to 89 years, with residence in around 24 US areas. Participants' own reports of clinical history determined their cohort assignment. The repertoire was sequenced with immunoSEQ multiplex PCR; TCRdb's copy has only in-frame clones and lacks some. The repertoire has under 250,000 clones, under 90% of them found once; the top ten carry around 4%. The data belong to a study of blood T cell repertoires in COVID-19. About the research overall: Samples came from the United States, Italy and Spain, spanning acute and convalescent COVID-19.

The clonotype originates from a woman in her twenties or thirties with acute COVID-19. Sequencing input: PBMCs or T cells enriched from blood (not recorded which). The chain recombines TRBV7-8 with TRBJ2-7, with 9 bases lining up with TRBD2. This CDR3 reads CASSHLAGEFHEQYF. CDR3 in DNA: TGTGCCAGCAGCCATTTAGCGGGGGAGTTCCACGAGCAGTACTTC.